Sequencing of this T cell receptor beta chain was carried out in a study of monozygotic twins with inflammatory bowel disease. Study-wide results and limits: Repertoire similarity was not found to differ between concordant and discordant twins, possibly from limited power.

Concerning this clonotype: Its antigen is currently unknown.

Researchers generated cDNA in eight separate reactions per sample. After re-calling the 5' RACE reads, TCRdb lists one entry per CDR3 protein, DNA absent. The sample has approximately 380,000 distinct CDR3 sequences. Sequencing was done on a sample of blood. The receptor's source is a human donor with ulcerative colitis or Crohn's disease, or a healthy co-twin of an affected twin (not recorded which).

The CDR3 loop is CASSLMITGVYMNTEAFF. The chain carries TRBV5-1 and TRBJ1-1; TCRdb lists TRBD1, though no DNA is available to test this call. CDR1 is SGHRS, CDR2 YFSETQ, per germline. The CDR3 is 18 residues long.